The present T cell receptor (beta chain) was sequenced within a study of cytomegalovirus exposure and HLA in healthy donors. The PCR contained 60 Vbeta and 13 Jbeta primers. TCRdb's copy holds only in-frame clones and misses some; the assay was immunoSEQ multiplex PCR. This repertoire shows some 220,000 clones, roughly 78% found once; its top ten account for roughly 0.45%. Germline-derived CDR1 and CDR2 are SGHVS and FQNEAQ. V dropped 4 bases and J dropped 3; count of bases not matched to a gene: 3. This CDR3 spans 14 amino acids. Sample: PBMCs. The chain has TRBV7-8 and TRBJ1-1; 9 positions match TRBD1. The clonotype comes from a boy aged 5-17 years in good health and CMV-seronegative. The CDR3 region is CASSYRDRDTEAFF. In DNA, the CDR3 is TGTGCCAGCAGCTACCGGGACAGGGACACTGAAGCTTTCTTT.